The 5 T cell receptor beta chains below all came from one sample that was sequenced in a study of PD-1 blockade in classical Hodgkin lymphoma (dated by TCRdb to 2020 to 2022). Library preparation used the immunoSEQ multiplex PCR assay. The source is immuneACCESS, and TCRdb retained only in-frame sequences with V and J called. Part of the clones is not carried over; for the studies checked, unresolved V genes explain less than half of this, and the remainder is unexplained. This sample comprises over 50,000 clones, around nine tenths of them detected only once. The leading ten clones occupy roughly 7% of the sample. In the paper's terms, the time point label means: cycle 4 day 1 (C4D1), after less than 7 weeks of nivolumab. Every trial patient had relapsed after autologous stem cell transplantation, and cohorts A, B and C differed in prior brentuximab vedotin exposure. Sample: peripheral blood mononuclear cells (PBMCs), taken before the fourth cycle of nivolumab. These receptors were obtained from a human donor with classical Hodgkin lymphoma.

The CDR3, as DNA: TGTGCCAGCAGCCTTGGGGGGCGGGGTCAGCCCCAGCATTTT. Its protein product is CASSLGGRGQPQHF. This chain links TRBV5-6 with TRBJ1-5; perhaps TRBD1 as D (6 bases). The CDR3 has 14 amino acids. CDR1 is SGHDT, CDR2 YYEEEE, per germline. Trimming left V 4 bases short and J 6 bases short, with 14 bases between.

The chain links TRBV28 to TRBJ1-1; TRBD1 matches 10 bases. The CDR3 spans 15 residues. The V and J ends lost 5 bases and 3 bases, in that order; junction bases with no gene match: 6. Germline V lookup: CDR1 MDHEN, CDR2 SYDVKM. The CDR3 DNA reads as TGTGCCAGCAGTCCGCCCGGGACAGGGGACACTGAAGCTTTCTTT. Encoded protein: CASSPPGTGDTEAFF.

The chain carries TRBV15 and TRBJ2-2; D may be TRBD1 or TRBD2 (5 bases each). The germline gives CDR1 LNHNV, CDR2 YYDKDF (reference sequence). CDR3 size: 16 residues. Trimming stripped 3 bases from V and 7 bases from J, with 18 bases between. The CDR3 nucleotides are TGTGCCACCAGCAGGTTCGGGGCGAGGGTTGACGGGGAGCTGTTTTTT. Amino acids: CATSRFGARVDGELFF.

This sequence joins TRBV19 and TRBJ2-3; TRBD1 matches at 8 bases. V lost 3 bases and J lost 6; bases outside the gene matches: 8. Germline values: CDR1 LNHDA, CDR2 SQIVND (reference sequence). The CDR3 contains 15 residues. The CDR3: CASSISDRVVDTQYF. In DNA form, the CDR3 reads TGTGCCAGTAGTATCTCGGACAGGGTAGTGGATACGCAGTATTTT.

Written as DNA, the CDR3 is TGCGCCAGCAGCTTCCGGGACAGGGTTAACGATGAGCAGTTCTTC. This gives the protein CASSFRDRVNDEQFF. The chain combines TRBV4-1 with TRBJ2-1, with 9 positions matching TRBD1. This CDR3 is built from 15 residues. Unmatched junction bases numbered 10, after V lost 5 bases and J lost 8 bases. Germline CDR1 is MGHRA and CDR2 is YSYEKL.